This entry is about one T cell receptor beta chain. CDR1 and CDR2 from the germline V gene are SEHNR and FQNEAQ (reference sequence). CDR3 length equals 14 residues. This record belongs to a study of CXCR3-negative and CXCR3-positive naive CD8 T cells. The authors prepared UMI-labeled TRB cDNA libraries by 5' RACE. TCRdb re-called the 5' RACE reads and shows each CDR3 protein once, DNA omitted. The data include 100,000 to 150,000 distinct CDR3 sequences; the top ten clones carry 0.45% to 0.55%. Sample: naive CXCR3- CD8+ T cells from blood. Stated subset: CD45RO-CCR7+CD27+CD95- naive CD8+ T cells lacking CXCR3 (TNR3-). This TCR came from a human donor in good health. Some clones in this sample may be carry-over from other donors' samples. The chain carries TRBV7-9 and TRBJ2-7; checking the TCRdb D call of TRBD1 is not possible without DNA. CDR3 region: CASSRGGGLYEQYF.